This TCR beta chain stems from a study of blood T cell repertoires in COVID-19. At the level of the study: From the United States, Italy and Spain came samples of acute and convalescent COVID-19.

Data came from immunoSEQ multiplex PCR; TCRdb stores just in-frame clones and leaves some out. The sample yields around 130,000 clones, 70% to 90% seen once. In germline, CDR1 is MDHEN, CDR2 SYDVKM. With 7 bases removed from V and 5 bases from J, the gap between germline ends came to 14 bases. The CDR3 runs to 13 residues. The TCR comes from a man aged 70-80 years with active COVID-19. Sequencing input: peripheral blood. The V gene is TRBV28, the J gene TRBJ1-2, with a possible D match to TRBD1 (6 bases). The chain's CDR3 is CASNDRFKYGYTF. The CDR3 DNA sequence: TGTGCCAGCAATGACAGGTTTAAGTATGGCTACACCTTC.